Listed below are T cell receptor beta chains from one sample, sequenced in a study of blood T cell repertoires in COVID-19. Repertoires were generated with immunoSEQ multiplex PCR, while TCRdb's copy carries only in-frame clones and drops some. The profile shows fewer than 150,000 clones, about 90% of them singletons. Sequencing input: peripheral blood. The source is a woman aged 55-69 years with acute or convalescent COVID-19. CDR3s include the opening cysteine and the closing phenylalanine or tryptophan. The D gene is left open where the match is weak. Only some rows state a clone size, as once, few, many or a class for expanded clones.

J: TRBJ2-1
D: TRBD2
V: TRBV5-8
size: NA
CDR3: CASSPGLAYNEQFF
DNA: TGTGCCAGCAGCCCAGGACTAGCTTACAATGAGCAGTTCTTC

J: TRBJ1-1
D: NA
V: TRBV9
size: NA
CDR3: CASSLRDTEAFF
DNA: TGTGCCAGCAGCCTACGGGACACTGAAGCTTTCTTT

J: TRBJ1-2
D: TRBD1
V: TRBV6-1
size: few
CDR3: CASSAEPTGGPNYGYTF
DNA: TGTGCCAGCAGTGCCGAGCCGACAGGGGGCCCAAACTATGGCTACACCTTC

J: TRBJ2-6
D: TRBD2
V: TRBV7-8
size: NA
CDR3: CASSRGRGAAGANVLTF
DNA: TGTGCCAGCAGCCGCGGGCGGGGGGCGGCTGGGGCCAACGTCCTGACTTTC

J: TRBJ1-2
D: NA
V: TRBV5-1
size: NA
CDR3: CASSLTGSGYGYTF
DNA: TGCGCCAGCAGCTTAACAGGGAGTGGATATGGCTACACCTTC

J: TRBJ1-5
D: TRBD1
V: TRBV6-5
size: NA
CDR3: CAIGQGGQPQHF
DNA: TGTGCCATTGGACAGGGCGGTCAGCCCCAGCATTTT

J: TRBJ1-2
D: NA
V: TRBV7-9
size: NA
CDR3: CASRRMDRNYGYTF
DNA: TGTGCCAGCAGACGTATGGACAGAAACTATGGCTACACCTTC

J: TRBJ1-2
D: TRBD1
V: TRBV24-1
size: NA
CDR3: CATRGTGGNYGYTF
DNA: TGTGCCACCAGGGGGACAGGGGGTAACTATGGCTACACCTTC

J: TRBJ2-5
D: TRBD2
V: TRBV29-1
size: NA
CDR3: CSVPSGLAGGLIQETQYF
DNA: TGCAGCGTCCCGAGTGGACTAGCGGGAGGATTGATTCAAGAGACCCAGTACTTC

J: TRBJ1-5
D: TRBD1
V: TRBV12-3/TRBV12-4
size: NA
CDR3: CASSPGGNQPQHF
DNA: TGTGCCAGCAGTCCAGGGGGTAATCAGCCCCAGCATTTT

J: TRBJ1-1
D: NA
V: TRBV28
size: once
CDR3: CASSLYSGDTEAFF
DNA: TGTGCCAGCAGTTTATATTCAGGGGACACTGAAGCTTTCTTT

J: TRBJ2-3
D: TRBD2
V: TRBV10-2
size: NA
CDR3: CASSSSGRADTQYF
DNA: TGCGCCAGCAGTTCTAGCGGGAGGGCAGATACGCAGTATTTT

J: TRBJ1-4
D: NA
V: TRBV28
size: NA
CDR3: CASSTHARGWEKLFF
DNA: TGTGCCAGCAGTACTCACGCCAGGGGATGGGAAAAACTGTTTTTT

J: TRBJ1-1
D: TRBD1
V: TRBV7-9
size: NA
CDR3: CASSSDLGTGVGTEAFF
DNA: TGTGCCAGCAGCTCTGACCTCGGAACAGGGGTTGGCACTGAAGCTTTCTTT

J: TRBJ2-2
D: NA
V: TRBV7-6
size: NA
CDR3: CASSGTGIRNTGELFF
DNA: TGTGCCAGCAGCGGTACAGGGATCCGTAACACCGGGGAGCTGTTTTTT

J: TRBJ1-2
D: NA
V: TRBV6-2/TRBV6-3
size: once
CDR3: CASSYVIRGYGYTF
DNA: TGTGCCAGCAGTTATGTAATCAGGGGCTATGGCTACACCTTC

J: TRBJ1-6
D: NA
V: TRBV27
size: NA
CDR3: CASSPGRAHSPLHF
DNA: TGTGCCAGCAGTCCGGGCAGGGCTCATTCACCCCTCCACTTT

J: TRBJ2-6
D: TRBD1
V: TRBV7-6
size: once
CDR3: CASSPMGQQSSGANVLTF
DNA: TGTGCCAGCAGCCCCATGGGACAGCAAAGCTCTGGGGCCAACGTCCTGACTTTC

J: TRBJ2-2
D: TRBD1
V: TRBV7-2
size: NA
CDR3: CASSRDRSVTGELFF
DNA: TGTGCCAGCAGCCGGGACAGGTCCGTTACCGGGGAGCTGTTTTTT

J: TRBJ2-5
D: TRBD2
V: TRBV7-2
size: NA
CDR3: CASATGGGGETQYF
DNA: TGTGCCTCCGCTACGGGGGGAGGCGGAGAGACCCAGTACTTC

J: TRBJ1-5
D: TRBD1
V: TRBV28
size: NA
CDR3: CASRDRWTQHF
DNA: TGTGCCAGCAGGGACAGGTGGACCCAGCATTTT

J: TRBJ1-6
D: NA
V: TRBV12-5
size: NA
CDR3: CASGLEGRNSALHF
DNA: TGTGCTAGTGGTTTGGAGGGGAGGAATTCGGCCCTCCACTTT

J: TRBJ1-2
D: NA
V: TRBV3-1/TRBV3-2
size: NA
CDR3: CASSQDLGWSGGYTF
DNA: TGTGCCAGCAGCCAAGATCTGGGCTGGAGCGGTGGCTACACCTTC

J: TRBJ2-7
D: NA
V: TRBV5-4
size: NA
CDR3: CASSLDTGPYEQYF
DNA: TGTGCCAGCAGCTTGGACACAGGGCCCTACGAGCAGTACTTC

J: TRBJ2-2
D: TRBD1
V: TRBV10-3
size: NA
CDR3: CAIKGQGAVGELFF
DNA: TGTGCCATCAAGGGACAGGGGGCCGTCGGGGAGCTGTTTTTT

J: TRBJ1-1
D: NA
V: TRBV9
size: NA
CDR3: CASSSSSMNTEAFF
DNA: TGTGCCAGCAGCTCGAGCTCTATGAACACTGAAGCTTTCTTT

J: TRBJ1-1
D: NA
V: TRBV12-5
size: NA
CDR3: CASGSATGGSEAFF
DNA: TGTGCTAGTGGTTCCGCAACGGGAGGATCTGAAGCTTTCTTT

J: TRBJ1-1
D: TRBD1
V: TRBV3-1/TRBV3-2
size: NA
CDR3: CASSLGGQGYTEAFF
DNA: TGTGCCAGCAGCCTAGGAGGACAGGGCTACACTGAAGCTTTCTTT

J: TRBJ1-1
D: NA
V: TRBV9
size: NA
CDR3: CASSVGVTTNTEAFF
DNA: TGTGCCAGCAGCGTAGGTGTGACAACGAACACTGAAGCTTTCTTT

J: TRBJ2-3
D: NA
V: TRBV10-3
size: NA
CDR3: CAISTGVVDTQYF
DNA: TGTGCCATCAGCACGGGAGTGGTTGATACGCAGTATTTT

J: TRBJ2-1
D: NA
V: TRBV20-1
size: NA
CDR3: CSASSVEQFF
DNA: TGCAGTGCTAGTTCCGTTGAGCAGTTCTTC

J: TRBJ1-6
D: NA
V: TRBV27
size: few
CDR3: CASSFDSNNSPLHF
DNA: TGTGCCAGCAGTTTCGACAGTAATAATTCACCCCTCCACTTT

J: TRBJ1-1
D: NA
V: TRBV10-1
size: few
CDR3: CASSETPHWSEENTEAFF
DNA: TGCGCCAGCAGTGAGACACCCCACTGGTCGGAGGAGAACACTGAAGCTTTCTTT

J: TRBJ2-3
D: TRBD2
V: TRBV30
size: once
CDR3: CAWSVRAGVVPQYF
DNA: TGTGCCTGGAGTGTACGAGCGGGAGTAGTGCCGCAGTATTTT

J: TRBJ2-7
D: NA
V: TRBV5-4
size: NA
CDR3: CASSRHQGIYEQYF
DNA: TGTGCCAGCAGCAGGCATCAGGGAATTTACGAGCAGTACTTC

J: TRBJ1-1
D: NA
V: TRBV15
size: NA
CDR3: CATSRASREAFF
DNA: TGTGCCACCAGCAGGGCTAGCAGGGAAGCTTTCTTT

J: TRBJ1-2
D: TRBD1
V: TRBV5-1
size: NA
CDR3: CASSSGQGPVYGYTF
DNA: TGCGCCAGCAGCTCGGGACAGGGACCTGTCTATGGCTACACCTTC

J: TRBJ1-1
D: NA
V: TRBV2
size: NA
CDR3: CASSDGQRMNTEAFF
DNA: TGTGCCAGCAGTGATGGACAGAGGATGAACACTGAAGCTTTCTTT

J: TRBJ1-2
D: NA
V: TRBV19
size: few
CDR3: CASALDWTDYGYTF
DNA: TGTGCCAGTGCTCTCGACTGGACAGATTATGGCTACACCTTC

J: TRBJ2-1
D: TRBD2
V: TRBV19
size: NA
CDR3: CASSMGDGRDSQFF
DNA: TGTGCCAGTAGTATGGGAGACGGGAGGGATTCGCAGTTCTTC

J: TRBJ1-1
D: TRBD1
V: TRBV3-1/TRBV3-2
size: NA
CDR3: CASSQPTGVAFF
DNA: TGTGCCAGCAGCCAACCTACAGGGGTTGCTTTCTTT

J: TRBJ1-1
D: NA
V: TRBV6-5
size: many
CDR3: CASIPGTEAFF
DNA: TGTGCCAGCATCCCAGGAACTGAAGCTTTCTTT

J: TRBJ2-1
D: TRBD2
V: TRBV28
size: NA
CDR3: CASSSGGPESYEQFF
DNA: TGTGCCAGCAGTTCGGGAGGGCCGGAGTCTTATGAGCAGTTCTTC

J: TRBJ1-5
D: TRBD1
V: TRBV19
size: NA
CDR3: CASSTTGSSNQPQHF
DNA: TGTGCCAGTAGTACGACAGGGAGCAGCAATCAGCCCCAGCATTTT

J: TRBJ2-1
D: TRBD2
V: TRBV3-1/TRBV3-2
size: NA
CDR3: CASSLKGAGLNEQFF
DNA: TGTGCCAGCAGTTTAAAGGGAGCGGGACTTAATGAGCAGTTCTTC

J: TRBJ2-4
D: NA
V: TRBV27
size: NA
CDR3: CASSASIAKNIQYF
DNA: TGTGCCAGCAGTGCCTCTATAGCCAAAAACATTCAGTACTTC

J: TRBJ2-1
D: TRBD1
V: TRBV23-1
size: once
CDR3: CASSPRRVRDRAPNEQFF
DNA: TGCGCCAGCAGTCCCCGCCGCGTCCGGGACAGGGCACCCAATGAGCAGTTCTTC

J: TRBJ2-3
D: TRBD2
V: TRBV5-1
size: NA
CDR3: CASSDTRGGPSTDTQYF
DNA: TGCGCCAGCAGCGACACCCGGGGGGGCCCTAGCACAGATACGCAGTATTTT

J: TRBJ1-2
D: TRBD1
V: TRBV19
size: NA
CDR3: CASTREDRRSGYTF
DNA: TGTGCCAGTACGAGAGAGGACAGGCGGAGTGGCTACACCTTC

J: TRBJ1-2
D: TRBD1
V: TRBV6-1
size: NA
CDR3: CASSEASRGLAVNGYTF
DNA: TGTGCCAGCAGTGAAGCCTCTAGGGGGCTGGCGGTGAATGGCTACACCTTC

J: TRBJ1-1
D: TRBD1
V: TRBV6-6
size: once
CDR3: CASSYLQGAAFF
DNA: TGTGCCAGCAGTTACTTACAGGGGGCCGCTTTCTTT

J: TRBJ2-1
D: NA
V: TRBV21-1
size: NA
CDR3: CASSDRNNEQFF
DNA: TGTGCCAGCAGCGATAGAAACAATGAGCAGTTCTTC